These T cell receptor beta chains were read from a single sample in a study of vaccination and CD4 T cells after COVID-19. A single record per CDR3 protein comes from TCRdb applying MiXCR to the PCR reads. The profile shows about 17,000 distinct CDR3 sequences, roughly 51% of them singletons. Antigens of these TCRs are unknown. Sequencing was carried out using CD4+ T cells from blood, cultured in vitro. These receptors were obtained from a human donor who had recovered from COVID-19. CDR3s include the opening cysteine and the closing phenylalanine or tryptophan. The order of the fields is J gene, clone size, V gene, D gene, CDR3 DNA, CDR3 protein. The D gene is left open where the match is weak. The listing skips clone size in some rows; elsewhere it reads once, few, many or a size class.

>TRBJ2-7|-|TRBV24-1|TRBD1
TGTGCCACCGCAGCCCGGGACAGGGGGCTCTACGAGCAGTACTTC
CATAARDRGLYEQYF
>TRBJ1-2|-|TRBV15|-
TGTGCCACCAGCCGACCCGGGGGAGTCTATGGCTACACCTTC
CATSRPGGVYGYTF
>TRBJ2-3|-|TRBV10-2|-
TGCGCCAGCAAGTCAGTCGGGGGTAGCACAGATACGCAGTATTTT
CASKSVGGSTDTQYF
>TRBJ2-7|-|TRBV15|TRBD2
TGTGCCACCAGCAAACCGGGAGGATACGAGCAGTACTTC
CATSKPGGYEQYF
>TRBJ2-5|few|TRBV7-7|-
TGTGCCAGCAGCTTAGCGGGGGGAGAGACCCAGTACTTC
CASSLAGGETQYF
>TRBJ1-2|few|TRBV20-1|-
TGCAGTGCTAGAGCAGCGACGGCTTTGGATGGCTACACCTTC
CSARAATALDGYTF
>TRBJ2-2|-|TRBV27|TRBD1
TGTGCCAGCAGCAAACCGGGACAGAAGCCCGGGGAGCTGTTTTTT
CASSKPGQKPGELFF
>TRBJ1-5|-|TRBV10-3|TRBD1
TGTGCCATCAGTGGAACCGGGACAGGGGGATATAGCAATCAGCCCCAGCATTTT
CAISGTGTGGYSNQPQHF
>TRBJ1-3|few|TRBV20-1|-
TGCAGTGCCTCCAGGGGTAGGCCTGGAAACACCATATATTTT
CSASRGRPGNTIYF
>TRBJ2-2|-|TRBV7-2|TRBD1
TGTGCCAGCAGCCCGGGGACAGGGGCTAACACCGGGGAGCTGTTTTTT
CASSPGTGANTGELFF
>TRBJ2-3|few|TRBV7-2|-
TGTGCCAGCAGCCCCTCTGGTGGGAGAGGAACAGATACGCAGTATTTT
CASSPSGGRGTDTQYF
>TRBJ1-6|-|TRBV6-2/TRBV6-3|-
TGTGCCAGCACCCAAGGGTTCTATAATTCACCCCTCCACTTT
CASTQGFYNSPLHF
>TRBJ1-2|-|TRBV19|-
TGTGCCAGTAGTACCCGGGGGCCCTATGGCTACACCTTC
CASSTRGPYGYTF
>TRBJ1-4|-|TRBV28|TRBD1
TGTGCCAGCAGCAGACAGGGGGTCAACGAAAAACTGTTTTTT
CASSRQGVNEKLFF
>TRBJ1-1|-|TRBV20-1|-
TGCAGTGCTAGGCGGGGGAACACTGAAGCTTTATTT
CSARRGNTEALF
>TRBJ2-7|-|TRBV2|-
TGTGCCAGCAGCGGGGGTGAGGGCGACGAGCAGTACTTC
CASSGGEGDEQYF
>TRBJ2-5|few|TRBV15|-
TGTGCCACCAGCAGGACCGACTCGGGACCGGGCGACCAGTACTTC
CATSRTDSGPGDQYF
>TRBJ2-5|-|TRBV5-1|TRBD1
TGCGCCAGCAGCAGGGGACAGGCCCAAGAGACCCAGTACTTC
CASSRGQAQETQYF
>TRBJ2-1|-|TRBV11-2|TRBD2
TGTGCCAGCAGCCCCAGACTAGCGGGAGGGATGGATGAGCAGTTCTTC
CASSPRLAGGMDEQFF
>TRBJ2-7|-|TRBV20-1|TRBD2
TGCAGTGCTAGTGTGACTAGCGGAGGGGCGGGCTACGAGCAGTACTTC
CSASVTSGGAGYEQYF
>TRBJ2-5|-|TRBV25-1|TRBD2
TGTGCCAGCAGACTCTCGGGCGGGGGCCAAGAGACCCAGTACTTC
CASRLSGGGQETQYF
>TRBJ1-1|few|TRBV15|-
TGTGCCACCAGCAGAGACAGGTTGAACACTGAAGCTTTCTTT
CATSRDRLNTEAFF
>TRBJ2-7|-|TRBV11-3|-
TGTGCCAGCAGCCCAACACGGCAAGCGGCCCACCAGTACTTC
CASSPTRQAAHQYF
>TRBJ1-1|few|TRBV21-1|-
TGTGCCAGCAGCAAAGGCGGCAAAAGCACTGAAGCTTTCTTT
CASSKGGKSTEAFF
>TRBJ2-3|few|TRBV6-5|-
TGTGCCAGCAGTTACTCGAACCAGCAAAGCACAGATACGCAGTATTTT
CASSYSNQQSTDTQYF
>TRBJ2-5|-|TRBV24-1|TRBD2
TGTGCCACCAGTGGGAAAAGGGGACTAGCTGAGACCCAGTACTTC
CATSGKRGLAETQYF
>TRBJ1-5|-|TRBV19|-
TGTGCCAGTAGTCTGCGGGGAGAGCCCCAGCATTTT
CASSLRGEPQHF
>TRBJ1-4|-|TRBV7-2|-
TGTGCCAGCAGCTCCGCGGGACCTTTAGGTGAAAAACTGTTTTTT
CASSSAGPLGEKLFF
>TRBJ1-3|-|TRBV21-1|-
TGTGCCAGCAGCAAACGGCCAGGGGCTGGAAACACCATATATTTT
CASSKRPGAGNTIYF
>TRBJ2-7|-|TRBV6-1|TRBD1
TGTGCCAGCGTTCGACAGGGGGCGTACGAGCAGTACTTC
CASVRQGAYEQYF
>TRBJ1-1|-|TRBV20-1|-
TGCAGTGCTAGTGGGTCCCACACTGAAGCTTTCTTT
CSASGSHTEAFF
>TRBJ1-1|once|TRBV6-5|TRBD1
TGTGCCAGCAGTTATATGGGACAGGGGGTGGGAACTGAAGCTTTCTTT
CASSYMGQGVGTEAFF
>TRBJ2-7|-|TRBV6-1|TRBD1
TGTGCCAGCGGGGACAGGGTAAACGAGCAGTACTTC
CASGDRVNEQYF
>TRBJ2-3|-|TRBV15|TRBD2
TGTGCCACCAGCAGCTGGACTAGCGGAGGCACAGATACGCAGTATTTT
CATSSWTSGGTDTQYF
>TRBJ2-5|once|TRBV6-1|TRBD2
TGTGCCAGCAGTGAACGGTATGGGAGGGTACAAGAGACCCAGTACTTC
CASSERYGRVQETQYF
>TRBJ2-7|-|TRBV19|-
TGTGCCAGTAGTATAGTAGGTCCACGGACTCCTACTTTTCAGTACTTC
CASSIVGPRTPTFQYF
>TRBJ1-2|-|TRBV6-2/TRBV6-3|-
TGTGCCAGCAGTTACGACGCCAGTTCGGCTGGCTACACCTTC
CASSYDASSAGYTF
>TRBJ2-2|-|TRBV7-9|TRBD2
TGTGCCAGCAGCTTACCTAGCGGGAGGGGAAAGGCCGGGGAGCTGTTTTTT
CASSLPSGRGKAGELFF
>TRBJ1-6|once|TRBV6-1|-
TGTGCCAGCAGTGGAGGGTCATCCGGAGGTTCACCCCTCCACTTT
CASSGGSSGGSPLHF
>TRBJ2-2|-|TRBV27|TRBD1
TGTGCCAGCACCACGGCAGGGGGCGAGTGGGGCACCGGGGAGCTGTTTTTT
CASTTAGGEWGTGELFF
>TRBJ1-1|-|TRBV2|-
TGTGCCAGCAGCGTTGTCATGGACGGAGAAGCTTTCTTT
CASSVVMDGEAFF
>TRBJ1-2|few|TRBV27|-
TGTGCCAGCAGAAAAGGGTGGGGCGCTGGCTATGGCTACACCTTC
CASRKGWGAGYGYTF
>TRBJ1-5|-|TRBV6-2/TRBV6-3|-
TGTGCCAGCAACACAAATCAGCCCCAGCATTTT
CASNTNQPQHF
>TRBJ2-7|-|TRBV24-1|-
TGTGCCACCAGTGATCCGCAGGAGGGGAGCTACGAGCAGTACTTC
CATSDPQEGSYEQYF
>TRBJ2-3|few|TRBV7-2|TRBD2
TGTGCCAGCAGCTATAGCGGGGGGCGGGGAGATACGCAGTATTTT
CASSYSGGRGDTQYF
>TRBJ2-5|-|TRBV2|-
TGTGCCAGCAGTGAACCCGGCAGATGGGGCCTAGGGAAAAATCAGCGGGAGACCCAGTACTTC
CASSEPGRWGLGKNQRETQYF
>TRBJ2-3|few|TRBV11-3|-
TGTGCCAGCAGCTTATCGACGCGGGCAGATACGCAGTATTTT
CASSLSTRADTQYF
>TRBJ2-5|few|TRBV2|-
TGTGCCAGCAGGGGAACGGGAGAGACCCAGTACTTC
CASRGTGETQYF
>TRBJ1-1|few|TRBV20-1|TRBD1
TGCAGTGCTAGGTCCAGGGGGCGAGGGACTGAAGCTTTCTTT
CSARSRGRGTEAFF
>TRBJ2-3|-|TRBV20-1|-
TGCAGTGCTAGCGAGCCCACAGATACGCAGTATTTT
CSASEPTDTQYF
>TRBJ1-2|few|TRBV20-1|-
TGCAGTGCTAGAGAAACGGGGAGCTATGGCTACACCTTC
CSARETGSYGYTF